Presented here are 14 T cell receptor beta chains from one specimen sequenced in a study of cytomegalovirus exposure and HLA in healthy donors. This PCR relied on a set of 60 Vbeta primers and 13 Jbeta primers. This table comes from immunoSEQ multiplex PCR, and its TCRdb copy is limited to in-frame clones, with some not included. The table has 130,000 or so clones, 70% to 85% seen once. The sample consisted of PBMCs. These receptors all stem from a man in his late teens or twenties in good health and CMV-seronegative.

This sequence joins TRBV5-5 and TRBJ2-5; 8 nucleotides match TRBD2. The ends lost 0 bases at V and 4 bases at J; junction bases unmatched: 5. This CDR3 has 15 amino acids. Germline loops: CDR1 SGHKS, CDR2 YYEKEE (reference sequence). This CDR3 is CASSLGLALGETQYF. The DNA of the CDR3 is TGTGCCAGCAGCTTGGGACTAGCGTTGGGAGAGACCCAGTACTTC.

The count of this clone is one. This sequence joins TRBV6-5 and TRBJ1-5; D not resolved. Trimming stripped 4 bases from V and 0 bases from J, with 7 bases between. The germline V gene has CDR1 MNHEY and CDR2 SVGAGI. This CDR3 region has 14 residues. CDR3: CASSSTPSNQPQHF. The CDR3, as DNA: TGTGCCAGCAGTTCGACACCTAGCAATCAGCCCCAGCATTTT.

The V call is TRBV19, the J call TRBJ2-7; 7 nucleotides align to TRBD2. The CDR3 sequence is 14 residues long. V was pared by 4 bases and J by 7 bases, with 10 bases of the junction left unmatched. Per the germline V gene, CDR1 is LNHDA and CDR2 is SQIVND (reference sequence). CDR3 in DNA: TGTGCCAGTAGTAGGGAGGGAAACTCTAGGGAGCAGTACTTC. This codes for CASSREGNSREQYF.

J is TRBJ2-2 and V is TRBV9; D possibly corresponds to TRBD2 (6 bases). CDR3 length: 17 residues. CDR1 and CDR2 (germline): SGDLS, YYNGEE. Trimming removed 4 bases at V and 2 bases at J, with 18 bases between. The CDR3, as DNA: TGTGCCAGCAGCCAAGGCGGGGTTTCCCTTAACACCGGGGAGCTGTTTTTT. Protein sequence: CASSQGGVSLNTGELFF.

This clone has just one count. This sequence joins TRBV5-6 and TRBJ1-2, with D possibly being TRBD1 (6 bases). The CDR3 covers 16 residues. V lost 0 bases and J 4 bases, leaving 16 bases between the germline ends. Germline assignment: CDR1 SGHDT and CDR2 YYEEEE. The CDR3 DNA reads TGTGCCAGCAGCTTGGCGTCAGGGGACGGGCTCTATGGCTACACCTTC. Its translation: CASSLASGDGLYGYTF.

This chain uses TRBV10-1 with TRBJ2-7, with D tentatively TRBD1 (7 bases). V dropped 6 bases and J dropped 2 bases, with 23 bases sitting between them. The germline V gene encodes CDR1 WNHNN and CDR2 SYGVQD (reference sequence). CDR3 length: 17 amino acids. CDR3: CASRGSDREEVTYEQYF. The CDR3 nucleotides read TGCGCCAGCAGGGGGTCAGACAGGGAGGAAGTTACCTACGAGCAGTACTTC.

The chain employs TRBV9 and TRBJ2-1, with D perhaps matching TRBD1 (6 bases). Per the germline V gene, CDR1 is SGDLS and CDR2 is YYNGEE. Trimming removed 0 bases from V and 9 bases from J, with 13 bases in between. The length of the CDR3 is 14 residues. CDR3 in DNA: TGTGCCAGCAGCGTAGTATCAGGGGCGGGTGAGCAGTTCTTC. Its translation: CASSVVSGAGEQFF.

The chain combines TRBV14 with TRBJ2-3; unclear D gene. V lost 1 base and J lost 7, with 9 bases in between. Germline lookup yields CDR1 SGHDN and CDR2 FVKESK. The CDR3 loop spans 13 amino acids. This chain's CDR3 is CASSQVRVNTQYF. The CDR3 nucleotides read TGTGCCAGCAGCCAAGTGCGCGTTAATACGCAGTATTTT.

V gene TRBV4-2 combines with J gene TRBJ2-7; 8 bases fit TRBD2. V lost 3 bases and J lost 0; bases outside the gene matches: 7. This CDR3 has 16 residues. The germline V gene has CDR1 LGHNA and CDR2 YNFKEQ. CDR3 residues: CASSQGDGGGSYEQYF. The CDR3 nucleotides are TGTGCCAGCAGCCAGGGGGACGGGGGGGGCTCCTACGAGCAGTACTTC.

The chain couples TRBV19 to TRBJ1-2; D is perhaps TRBD1 (6 bases). Looked up from germline, CDR1 is LNHDA and CDR2 is SQIVND (reference sequence). With 6 bases removed from V and 0 bases from J, the gap between germline ends came to 11 bases. The CDR3 has 14 residues. CDR3 residues: CASRQGPANYGYTF. For the CDR3, the DNA is TGTGCCAGTAGACAGGGCCCAGCTAACTATGGCTACACCTTC.

The genes are TRBV4-2 and TRBJ2-7; a possible D gene is TRBD2 (5 bases). Trimming removed 0 bases at V and 7 bases at J, with 16 bases between. Germline V gives CDR1 LGHNA, CDR2 YNFKEQ. CDR3 length equals 15 residues. CDR3 coding DNA: TGTGCCAGCAGCCAAGAACCCGCTCCAGAGCGGGAGCAGTACTTC. Amino acids: CASSQEPAPEREQYF.

This clone showed up just once. The chain joins TRBV13 to TRBJ2-7; 13 nucleotides agree with TRBD2. The CDR3 runs 15 residues. Trimming cost V 5 bases and J 4 bases; bases outside gene matches: 5. Germline CDR1 reads PRHDT; CDR2 reads FYEKMQ (reference sequence). The CDR3 here is CASSPGLAGDYEQYF. Written as DNA, the CDR3 is TGTGCCAGCAGCCCTGGACTAGCGGGGGATTACGAGCAGTACTTC.

The chain is built from TRBV2 and TRBJ1-2, with D tentatively TRBD1 (5 bases). The CDR3 extends over 13 amino acids. Germline-derived CDR1 and CDR2 are SNHLY and FYNNEI. Trimming shortened V by 2 bases and J by 7 bases, and 11 bases separated the two germline ends. CDR3 sequence reads: CASSEMAGGGYTF. As DNA, the CDR3 is TGTGCCAGCAGTGAAATGGCGGGGGGTGGCTACACCTTC.

The chain links TRBV7-3 to TRBJ1-1, with D perhaps TRBD1 (5 bases). With 3 bases removed from V and 4 bases from J, the gap between germline ends came to 9 bases. This CDR3 has 13 amino acids. CDR1 and CDR2 (germline): SGHTA, FQGTGA. The chain's CDR3 is CASSFSQGTEAFF. DNA of the CDR3: TGTGCCAGCAGCTTTTCTCAGGGCACTGAAGCTTTCTTT.